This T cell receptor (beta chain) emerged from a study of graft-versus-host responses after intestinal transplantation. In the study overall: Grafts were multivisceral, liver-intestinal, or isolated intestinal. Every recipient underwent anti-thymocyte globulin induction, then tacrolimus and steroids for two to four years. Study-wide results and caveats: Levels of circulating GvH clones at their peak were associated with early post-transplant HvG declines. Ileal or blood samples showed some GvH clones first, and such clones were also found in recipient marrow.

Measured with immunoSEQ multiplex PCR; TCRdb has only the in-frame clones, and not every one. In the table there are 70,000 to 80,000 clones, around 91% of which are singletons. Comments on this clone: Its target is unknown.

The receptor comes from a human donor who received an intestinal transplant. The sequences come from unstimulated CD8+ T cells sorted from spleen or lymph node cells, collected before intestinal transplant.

The CDR3 spells CAVGSVLGEQFF. The CDR3 DNA follows: TGTGCCGTCGGGTCAGTCCTCGGTGAGCAGTTCTTC. The chain combines TRBV6-1 with TRBJ2-1; D remains unclear. V shed 11 bases and J shed 9 bases, with 17 bases lying between them. The CDR3 sequence is 12 residues long. Per germline, CDR1 MNHNS and CDR2 SASEGT.